Presented here are 26 T cell receptor beta chains from one specimen sequenced in a study of T-cell reconstitution after alpha-beta-depleted transplantation in children. The TCRbeta library was prepared with unique molecular identifiers. TCRdb recomputed calls from the PCR reads with MiXCR, one row per CDR3 protein. Among approximately 650,000 distinct CDR3 sequences listed, about an eighth were seen once. The sequencing used PBMCs, collected before TCRalphabeta/CD19-depleted stem cell transplant. The receptors shown here come from a girl aged 2-10 years with congenital amegakaryocytic thrombocytopenia, due to receive a stem cell transplant.

CDR3 region: CASSLAAGEPQHF. The CDR3, as DNA: TGCGCCAGCAGCTTGGCGGCAGGGGAGCCCCAGCATTTT. The chain uses TRBV5-1 and TRBJ1-5; D is perhaps TRBD1 (6 bases). V was shortened by 0 bases and J by 8 bases, with 9 bases between the two germline ends. This CDR3 region has 13 residues. Germline V gives CDR1 SGHRS, CDR2 YFSETQ.

This clonotype was detected ten times or more. This chain connects TRBV20-1 to TRBJ2-7; a weak D match, TRBD2 (5 bases). This CDR3 comprises 15 residues. CDR1 and CDR2 (germline): DFQATT, SNEGSKA (reference sequence). The germline V and J ends were trimmed by 3 bases and 6 bases, with 21 bases remaining between them. DNA for the CDR3: TGCAGTGCTAGGAGTGGTCTAGCAGAGCGTCGCGAGCAGTACTTC. Translating it yields CSARSGLAERREQYF.

The gene calls are TRBV20-1 and TRBJ1-2; no clear D gene. V lost 3 bases to trimming and J lost 12 bases, with 11 bases between them. Germline CDR1 DFQATT, CDR2 SNEGSKA (reference sequence). The CDR3 extends over 10 amino acids. The CDR3 is CSASVGIDTF. CDR3 DNA sequence: TGCAGTGCTAGTGTGGGAATTGACACCTTC.

This clonotype has more than one count but fewer than ten. The rearrangement uses TRBV10-3 and TRBJ2-7, with 8 bases lining up with TRBD1. V gave up 9 bases and J gave up 2 bases; unmatched junction bases: 15. Germline V gene sequence: CDR1 ENHRY, CDR2 SYGVKD. The CDR3 extends over 16 amino acids. The CDR3 loop is CAIAQTTGGNTYEQYF. The CDR3 DNA is TGTGCCATTGCACAGACAACAGGGGGGAACACCTACGAGCAGTACTTC.

This clonotype has just a few counts. The chain's CDR3 is CASSRRRELGDTQYF. The CDR3 bases are TGTGCCAGTAGCCGCCGGCGGGAGCTGGGAGATACGCAGTATTTT. J is TRBJ2-3 and V is TRBV19; TRBD2 matches 7 bases. V trimming: 6 bases; J trimming: 5 bases; junction bases outside the gene matches: 11. The CDR3 spans 15 residues. The germline V gene has CDR1 LNHDA and CDR2 SQIVND (reference sequence).

The chain combines TRBV20-1 with TRBJ2-7; D might be TRBD2 (6 bases). The CDR3 sequence is 15 residues long. The V gene lost 4 bases and the J gene lost 2 bases, with 18 bases spanning the gap. The germline CDR1 and CDR2 sequences are DFQATT and SNEGSKA (reference sequence). Written as DNA, the CDR3 is TGCAGTGCTACCCCTCCCGGGAGAAAGCCCTACGAGCAGTACTTC. Translated, it gives CSATPPGRKPYEQYF.

The chain combines TRBV7-2 with TRBJ2-2; the D call may be TRBD1 or TRBD2 (6 bases each). The germline gives CDR1 SGHTA, CDR2 FQGNSA. This CDR3 is 15 amino acids long. The V end lost 8 bases, the J end lost 0 bases, and 13 bases lay between the germline ends. The CDR3 sequence is CASPSGATNTGELFF. DNA for the CDR3: TGTGCCAGCCCCTCGGGGGCGACGAACACCGGGGAGCTGTTTTTT.

This clonotype appeared many times. The genes are TRBV6-5 and TRBJ2-7, with D possibly being TRBD1 (5 bases). CDR3 length: 14 amino acids. V was shortened by 4 bases and J by 6 bases, with 16 bases between the two germline ends. The germline V gene has CDR1 MNHEY and CDR2 SVGAGI. DNA for the CDR3: TGTGCCAGCAGTTTACCCCTAGACAGTTCCGAGCAGTACTTC. As protein: CASSLPLDSSEQYF.

This clonotype was seen at least ten times. The CDR3 coding sequence is TGTGCCAGCGGACTAGCGGGTCAAGAGACCCAGTACTTC. It specifies CASGLAGQETQYF. V and J are TRBV7-9 and TRBJ2-5, with TRBD2 matching over 11 bases. The CDR3 sequence is 13 residues long. Germline lookup yields CDR1 SEHNR and CDR2 FQNEAQ (reference sequence). V was pared by 8 bases and J by 2 bases, with 1 base of the junction left unmatched.

Points on this clonotype: A clone one base away is much larger, so this may be a read error. This sequence joins TRBV29-1 and TRBJ2-3, with D perhaps matching TRBD1 or TRBD2 (5 bases each). The germline CDR1 and CDR2 sequences are SQVTM and ANQGSEA. This CDR3 spans 15 amino acids. Trimming left V 6 bases short and J 3 bases short, with 19 bases between. CDR3 loop: CSVRVDNGLTDTQYF. The CDR3 coding sequence is TGCAGCGTGAGGGTGGACAATGGGCTTACAGATACGCAGTATTTT.

In its sample, this clonotype was seen a few times. The chain is built from TRBV25-1 and TRBJ2-7; the match to TRBD2 covers 11 bases. The length of the CDR3 is 16 residues. V dropped 5 bases and J dropped 3; count of bases not matched to a gene: 9. Germline lookup yields CDR1 MGHDK and CDR2 SYGVNS. The CDR3 DNA reads as TGTGCCAGCAGTAACCCTAGCGGGAGGACAGGCTACGAGCAGTACTTC. Its protein is CASSNPSGRTGYEQYF.

The genes are TRBV12-3 or TRBV12-4 and TRBJ2-2; 9 bases match TRBD2. The CDR3 has 17 residues. Trimming at V came to 5 bases and at J to 6 bases, leaving 13 bases not matched to a gene. The CDR3, as DNA: TGTGCCAGCAGTCCCATAGCGGGAGTGAATAGGGCCGGGGAGCTGTTTTTT. The encoded protein is CASSPIAGVNRAGELFF.

This clonotype was counted ten times or more. The V and J genes are TRBV10-3 and TRBJ2-7; D is uncertain. Trimming stripped 3 bases from V and 1 base from J, with 10 bases between. CDR3 size: 14 residues. Germline V CDR1 and CDR2: ENHRY, SYGVKD. This chain's CDR3 is CAISDARGSYEQYF. The CDR3, as DNA: TGTGCCATCAGTGATGCCCGCGGTTCCTACGAGCAGTACTTC.

In its sample, this clonotype was seen many times. CDR3 in amino acids: CASSPGSGATDTQYF. Written as DNA, the CDR3 is TGTGCCAGCAGCCCGGGGAGCGGGGCCACAGATACGCAGTATTTT. This chain links TRBV27 with TRBJ2-3, with 7 positions matching TRBD2. The CDR3 loop spans 15 amino acids. Germline CDR1 MNHEY, CDR2 SMNVEV (reference sequence). Trimming removed 6 bases from V and 2 bases from J; junction bases left unmatched: 8.

This chain links TRBV28 with TRBJ2-1; 8 bases line up with TRBD2. Germline V gene sequence: CDR1 MDHEN, CDR2 SYDVKM. The V and J ends lost 7 bases and 0 bases, in that order; junction bases with no gene match: 8. The CDR3 has 16 residues. Here the CDR3 reads CASTPGGRSSYNEQFF. CDR3 sequence (DNA): TGTGCCAGCACCCCCGGCGGGAGGAGCTCCTACAATGAGCAGTTCTTC.

As to this clonotype: One end of the junction fails to match germline, which may point to a read error. This sequence joins TRBV29-1 and TRBJ1-2, with a tentative D call TRBD1 (5 bases). The CDR3 is made up of 13 amino acids. Germline CDR1 SQVTM, CDR2 ANQGSEA. In nucleotides, the CDR3 is TGCAGCGTTGACTGGGGGGATCGCTATGGCTACATCTTC. Amino acids: CSVDWGDRYGYIF.

This clonotype was observed many times. The chain combines TRBV9 with TRBJ2-5; D could derive from TRBD1 or TRBD2 (5 bases each). CDR3 length equals 14 residues. The germline CDR1 and CDR2 sequences are SGDLS and YYNGEE. V was pared by 2 bases and J by 5 bases, with 13 bases between. For the CDR3, the DNA is TGTGCCAGCAGCGTCGCTGGGACGAGCGAGACCCAGTACTTC. Protein: CASSVAGTSETQYF.

This clonotype was recorded many times. The chain has TRBV24-1 and TRBJ2-7; D not certain. Looked up from germline, CDR1 is KGHDR and CDR2 is SFDVKD. The CDR3 is 12 residues long. The V gene lost 0 bases and the J gene lost 6 bases, with 5 bases spanning the gap. The DNA for the CDR3 is TGTGCCACCAGTGATTTGGCTGGCGAGCAGTACTTC. It encodes CATSDLAGEQYF.

This clonotype turned up a few times. This chain links TRBV7-9 with TRBJ2-4, with D maybe TRBD2 (6 bases). The CDR3 consists of 13 residues. Trimming removed 5 bases from V and 7 bases from J, with 12 bases in between. Germline V gene sequence: CDR1 SEHNR, CDR2 FQNEAQ (reference sequence). Written as DNA, the CDR3 is TGTGCCAGCAGCCCCAGGGACTTTAACATTCAGTACTTC. Translated, it gives CASSPRDFNIQYF.

V and J are TRBV10-3 and TRBJ2-1, with 9 bases aligning to TRBD2. The CDR3 is 13 residues long. J was trimmed by 9 bases and V by 7 bases; bases with no gene match: 7. The germline V gene has CDR1 ENHRY and CDR2 SYGVKD. The CDR3 region is CAIKGRAGGEQFF. CDR3 nucleotides: TGTGCCATCAAGGGTCGAGCGGGAGGTGAGCAGTTCTTC.

This clonotype was counted many times. In DNA form, the CDR3 reads TGTGCCAGCAGCTTATTCCCAGAGCGTTCCGGGGAGCTGTTTTTT. It specifies CASSLFPERSGELFF. The chain has TRBV7-9 and TRBJ2-2; D gene ambiguous. The V end lost 2 bases, the J end lost 6 bases, and 13 bases lay between the germline ends. The length of the CDR3 is 15 residues. Germline loops: CDR1 SEHNR, CDR2 FQNEAQ (reference sequence).

In this sample, this clonotype turned up many times. The V gene is TRBV5-6, the J gene TRBJ2-3; D not certain. Germline values: CDR1 SGHDT, CDR2 YYEEEE. V was cut by 0 bases and J by 2 bases, with 13 bases left in between. The CDR3 extends over 16 amino acids. CDR3 bases: TGTGCCAGCAGCTTGGACGGCAGACATCTCACAGATACGCAGTATTTT. Translation: CASSLDGRHLTDTQYF.

There are a few counts of this clonotype. J is TRBJ2-7 and V is TRBV4-1; TRBD2 aligns across 8 bases. V shed 4 bases and J 1 base; nucleotides not matched to a gene: 6. This CDR3 region has 15 residues. Germline V gives CDR1 MGHRA, CDR2 YSYEKL. CDR3 in amino acids: CASSLGLGESYEQYF. CDR3 DNA: TGCGCCAGCAGCCTGGGACTAGGAGAGTCCTACGAGCAGTACTTC.

This clonotype was counted many times. The V and J genes are TRBV12-3 or TRBV12-4 and TRBJ1-1; no clear D gene. The CDR3 runs to 14 residues. V was cut by 10 bases and J by 6 bases, with 21 bases left in between. The CDR3 nucleotides are TGTGCCATCCTCTACAGCGGGGTTGAGGCTGAAGCTTTCTTT. Protein sequence: CAILYSGVEAEAFF.

This clonotype was seen many times. The chain recombines TRBV20-1 with TRBJ2-4; 12 nucleotides agree with TRBD2. Germline V gene data show CDR1 as DFQATT and CDR2 as SNEGSKA (reference sequence). The V gene end was trimmed by 2 bases and the J gene end by 5 bases; junction bases not matched to a gene: 4. This CDR3 is built from 15 residues. The CDR3 reads CSARSRTSGENIQYF. The CDR3 bases are TGCAGTGCTAGATCGCGGACTAGCGGGGAAAACATTCAGTACTTC.

This clonotype was picked up a small number of times. CDR3 in DNA: TGTGCCAGCAGTTTAGCGCAACTAGGGACCGAGACCCAGTACTTC. Translated: CASSLAQLGTETQYF. This sequence joins TRBV12-3 or TRBV12-4 and TRBJ2-5; D assignment may be TRBD1 or TRBD2 (5 bases each). The CDR3 extends over 15 amino acids. V lost 0 bases to trimming and J lost 5 bases, with 13 bases between them.